This is a list of T cell receptor beta chains from one sample in a study of cytomegalovirus exposure and HLA in healthy donors. Here immunoSEQ multiplex PCR was the method, and the copy in TCRdb shows in-frame clones only, minus some. This repertoire shows 160,000 or so clones, about 87% found once; its top ten account for about 1.5%. The sequenced sample consisted of PBMCs. The receptors come from a woman aged 25 to 39 in good health and CMV-seronegative. Each CDR3 is given with its conserved first and last residue. A D gene is named only where the DNA matches it firmly. Rows give clone size only sometimes, using once, few, many, or a class for an expanded clone.

CDR3nt	CDR3aa	v_gene	j_gene	abundance	d_gene
TGCGCCAGCAGTGAGGCCGCAGGGGTGGACTATGGCTACACCTTC	CASSEAAGVDYGYTF	TRBV10-2	TRBJ1-2	once	-
TGTGCCAGCAGTGAAGCAGGGGGTCGGCGGGGGAATTCACCCCTCCACTTT	CASSEAGGRRGNSPLHF	TRBV2	TRBJ1-6	-	-
TGCGCCAGCAGTTATGGGACAGGGCCGAATTCACCCCTCCACTTT	CASSYGTGPNSPLHF	TRBV23-1	TRBJ1-6	-	TRBD1
TGTGCCAGCTCAAGGACAGGCCCCAAAGAATTCAGCTCCTACGAGCAGTACTTC	CASSRTGPKEFSSYEQYF	TRBV18	TRBJ2-7	many	TRBD1
TGTGCCAGCGCGCAAACCGGGACAGGGGGAAACACCATATATTTT	CASAQTGTGGNTIYF	TRBV6-5	TRBJ1-3	-	TRBD1
TGCGCCAGCAGCTCAGGGCGGGGGGGTAGGGCAGATACGCAGTATTTT	CASSSGRGGRADTQYF	TRBV5-1	TRBJ2-3	-	TRBD2
TGTGCCAGCTCCGGATGGGGGGACACTGAAGCTTTCTTT	CASSGWGDTEAFF	TRBV7-9	TRBJ1-1	few	-
TGTGCCAGCAGCCCACTAGGCTTGGGGGGGCTAACTGAAGCTTTCTTT	CASSPLGLGGLTEAFF	TRBV7-8	TRBJ1-1	-	-
TGCGCCAGCAGCTTGGCCGGGAGGGCCCCCACCGGGGAGCTGTTTTTT	CASSLAGRAPTGELFF	TRBV5-1	TRBJ2-2	-	TRBD2
TGTGCCAGCAGTGAAGAGCGAAAAGAGACCCAGTACTTC	CASSEERKETQYF	TRBV2	TRBJ2-5	few	-
TGCGCCAGCAGCTTGGAGCCGCGGTATGGCTACACCTTC	CASSLEPRYGYTF	TRBV5-1	TRBJ1-2	-	-
TGTGCCAGCAGCCCGAGCGATAGCGACTACAATGAGCAGTTCTTC	CASSPSDSDYNEQFF	TRBV4-2	TRBJ2-1	few	-
TGTGCCAGCAACCCCCGGGCGGGGGGGCCGGAGACCCAGTACTTC	CASNPRAGGPETQYF	TRBV2	TRBJ2-5	-	TRBD2
TGTGCCAGCAGTGCCGCCGGGACAGATACAAGCTACAATGAGCAGTTCTTC	CASSAAGTDTSYNEQFF	TRBV25-1	TRBJ2-1	-	TRBD1
TGTGCCAGCAGCGAGGGGGGGCGGTTCCCCGGGGAGCTGTTTTTT	CASSEGGRFPGELFF	TRBV5-6	TRBJ2-2	-	-
TGCAGCGTTGAAGGTGGACAGGGTCCTGAAGCTTTCTTT	CSVEGGQGPEAFF	TRBV29-1	TRBJ1-1	-	TRBD1
TGCGCCAGCAGCCAAGACTGGGGACAGGGGAATGGCTACACCTTC	CASSQDWGQGNGYTF	TRBV4-3	TRBJ1-2	-	TRBD1
TGCAGTGCCTCCGTCTCCTACGAGCAGTACTTC	CSASVSYEQYF	TRBV20-1	TRBJ2-7	once	-
TGTGCCAGCAGTTACTCGGCAGAACGGGATGAGCAGTTCTTC	CASSYSAERDEQFF	TRBV6-5	TRBJ2-1	-	-
TGTGCCAGCAGCTTAGGGGGTGGACAGGCCGCAGAGCAGTACTTC	CASSLGGGQAAEQYF	TRBV11-2	TRBJ2-7	-	TRBD1
TGTGCCAGCAGCTTATCACAGGGAAATGAAAAACTGTTTTTT	CASSLSQGNEKLFF	TRBV7-9	TRBJ1-4	-	-
TGTGCCAGCAGTCCGACTTACGAGCAGTACTTC	CASSPTYEQYF	TRBV2	TRBJ2-7	few	-
TGTGCCAGCAGCTTTGCGGGGCCGACCTACGAGCAGTACTTC	CASSFAGPTYEQYF	TRBV5-4	TRBJ2-7	-	-
TGTGCCAGCAGCGTAGGAATGCTACAACCAGGCGGGACTAGCTACTCTGGGGCCAACGTCCTGACTTTC	CASSVGMLQPGGTSYSGANVLTF	TRBV9	TRBJ2-6	-	TRBD2
TGTGCCAGCCAGACAGGAACCACAGATACGCAGTATTTT	CASQTGTTDTQYF	TRBV6-5	TRBJ2-3	-	-
TGTGCCAGCTCACTGCGACAGGGCGACGAGCAGTACTTC	CASSLRQGDEQYF	TRBV18	TRBJ2-7	-	TRBD1
TGCGCCAGCAGCTTGGAGGGACAACTAAACAATGAGCAGTTCTTC	CASSLEGQLNNEQFF	TRBV5-1	TRBJ2-1	-	-
TGTGCCAGCAGCCAAGGGCTTGGGGGGGAGGGTCAGCCCCAGCATTTT	CASSQGLGGEGQPQHF	TRBV4-2	TRBJ1-5	once	-
TGTGCCAGCAGCCTTCTCCAGGGGGGAGCCTACGAGCAGTACTTC	CASSLLQGGAYEQYF	TRBV14	TRBJ2-7	-	-
TGTGCCTGGTCTGTCTCGGGTGAGCAGTTCTTC	CAWSVSGEQFF	TRBV30	TRBJ2-1	-	-
TGTGCCTGGGCACTAGGGCTAGGGTACAATGAGCAGTTCTTC	CAWALGLGYNEQFF	TRBV30	TRBJ2-1	-	-
TGTGCCAGCAGCGGACAGGTCTCTGGAAACTATGGCTACACCTTC	CASSGQVSGNYGYTF	TRBV6-1	TRBJ1-2	-	TRBD1
TGTGCCAGCAGATCCAAGGGGGGGGGCAATCAGCCCCAGCATTTT	CASRSKGGGNQPQHF	TRBV6-6	TRBJ1-5	few	-
TGTGCCAGCAGTTACGACAGCTTTAACTATGGCTACACCTTC	CASSYDSFNYGYTF	TRBV6-5	TRBJ1-2	-	-
TGTGCCAGCAGCGGGACTCAGAACACCGGGGAGCTGTTTTTT	CASSGTQNTGELFF	TRBV2	TRBJ2-2	-	-
TGTGCCACACGGACAGGGAATTCTTTAGATGAAAAACTGTTTTTT	CATRTGNSLDEKLFF	TRBV10-3	TRBJ1-4	-	TRBD1
TGCGCCAGCAGCTTGGCGTCTAGCACAGATACGCAGTATTTT	CASSLASSTDTQYF	TRBV5-1	TRBJ2-3	once	-
TGTGCCAGCAGCCGACCCAGCGGGATCCCCTACGAGCAGTACTTC	CASSRPSGIPYEQYF	TRBV11-2	TRBJ2-7	-	TRBD2
TGTGCCAGCAGGAGGACAGGGGGCTACGAGCAGTACTTC	CASRRTGGYEQYF	TRBV6-5	TRBJ2-7	-	TRBD1
TGTGCCAGCAGTGAAGCGGGGACTAGCGGGGAACCCTATAGCTCCTACAATGAGCAGTTCTTC	CASSEAGTSGEPYSSYNEQFF	TRBV6-1	TRBJ2-1	-	TRBD2
TGTGCCACCACCCGCCTAGCGGGGAACTACGAGCAGTACTTC	CATTRLAGNYEQYF	TRBV27	TRBJ2-7	-	TRBD2
TGCGCCAGCAGCTTGGATTTAGACAACATCCCTGGCTACACCTTC	CASSLDLDNIPGYTF	TRBV5-1	TRBJ1-2	-	-
TGCGCCAGCAGCTTGGCAGGGGCGAACGGAAACACCATATATTTT	CASSLAGANGNTIYF	TRBV5-1	TRBJ1-3	-	-
TGTGCCAGCAGCCAAGATCTATTTGGCGGGACAGGGGTGTACGAGCAGTACTTC	CASSQDLFGGTGVYEQYF	TRBV4-2	TRBJ2-7	-	TRBD1
TGCGCCAGCAGCTATAGCTCCTATAATTCACCCCTCCACTTT	CASSYSSYNSPLHF	TRBV5-1	TRBJ1-6	once	-
TGTGCCAGCAGCTTACGGGACAGGGGTCTATATGAGCAGTTCTTC	CASSLRDRGLYEQFF	TRBV7-9	TRBJ2-1	-	TRBD1
TGTGCCAGCAGCCAGGCCTTCGGACAGATTAATGAAAAACTGTTTTTT	CASSQAFGQINEKLFF	TRBV4-2	TRBJ1-4	once	-
TGTGCCACCAGCAGAGATCCCAGGGAAGAGACCCAGTACTTC	CATSRDPREETQYF	TRBV15	TRBJ2-5	once	-
TGTGCCAGCAGCGGGGGAGGGACGTTTGAAAAACTGTTTTTT	CASSGGGTFEKLFF	TRBV9	TRBJ1-4	-	-
TGTGCCAGCTCACCACCGGACAAAACCGGTGAGCAGTTCTTC	CASSPPDKTGEQFF	TRBV18	TRBJ2-1	-	-
TGCGCCAGCAAGGGGACAGACTATGGCTACACCTTC	CASKGTDYGYTF	TRBV5-1	TRBJ1-2	-	TRBD1
TGCGCCAGCAGCTTGGCCTGGGGCTCAGATACGCAGTATTTT	CASSLAWGSDTQYF	TRBV5-1	TRBJ2-3	-	-
TGTGCCAGCAGCCCTGACGGGGGAGGTCATGGCTACACCTTC	CASSPDGGGHGYTF	TRBV5-6	TRBJ1-2	-	-
TGCAGCGTTGATAGAGGGTCCTACAATGAGCAGTTCTTC	CSVDRGSYNEQFF	TRBV29-1	TRBJ2-1	-	-